This T cell receptor beta chain was sequenced for a study of graft-versus-host responses after intestinal transplantation. About the research overall: Isolated intestinal, liver-intestinal, or multivisceral transplants had been given to the recipients. Whole-study findings and limits: The study found high graft-versus-host to host-versus-graft clonal ratios in allografts of patients with graft-donor T cell macrochimerism. With peak circulating GvH clone levels came an association with early post-transplant HvG declines.

Assay: immunoSEQ multiplex PCR; the TCRdb copy retains only in-frame clones and omits some. The sample comprises about 130,000 clones, 90% to 95% of which are singletons, and around 0.15% rests with the top ten. Of note for this clone: Its target is unknown.

V was pared by 7 bases and J by 7 bases, with 22 bases between. This CDR3 is built from 15 residues. The germline gives CDR1 SNHLY, CDR2 FYNNEI. This chain links TRBV2 with TRBJ2-5; the D gene is possibly TRBD2 (6 bases). The clonotype was recovered from a human donor who received an intestinal transplant. The specimen was unstimulated CD4+ T cells sorted from spleen or lymph node cells, collected before intestinal transplant. CDR3 in DNA: TGTGCCAGCACCCAAGGGGAGGAGCGAGGCGGGACCCAGTACTTC. This codes for CASTQGEERGGTQYF.